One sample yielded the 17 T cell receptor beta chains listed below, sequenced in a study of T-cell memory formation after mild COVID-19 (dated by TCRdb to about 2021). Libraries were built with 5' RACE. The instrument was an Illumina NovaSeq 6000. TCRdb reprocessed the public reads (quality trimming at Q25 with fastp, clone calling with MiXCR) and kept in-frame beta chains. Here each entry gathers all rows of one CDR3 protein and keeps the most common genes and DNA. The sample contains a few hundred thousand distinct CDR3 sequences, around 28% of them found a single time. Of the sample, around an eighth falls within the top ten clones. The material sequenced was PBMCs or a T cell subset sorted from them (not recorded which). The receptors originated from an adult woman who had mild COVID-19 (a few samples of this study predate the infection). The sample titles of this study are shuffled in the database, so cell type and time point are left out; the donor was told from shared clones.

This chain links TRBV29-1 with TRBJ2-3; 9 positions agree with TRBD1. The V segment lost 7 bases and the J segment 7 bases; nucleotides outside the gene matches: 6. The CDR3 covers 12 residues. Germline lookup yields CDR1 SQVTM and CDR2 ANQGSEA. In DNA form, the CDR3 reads TGCAGCGGCCAACAGGGGGCAAATACGCAGTATTTT. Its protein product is CSGQQGANTQYF.

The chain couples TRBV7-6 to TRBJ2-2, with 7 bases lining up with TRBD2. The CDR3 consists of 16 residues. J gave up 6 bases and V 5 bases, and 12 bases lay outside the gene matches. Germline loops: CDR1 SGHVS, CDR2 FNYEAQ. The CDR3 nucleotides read TGTGCCAGCAGCCTCTTATGGGGAGGGGTGGCCGGGGAGCTGTTTTTT. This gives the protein CASSLLWGGVAGELFF.

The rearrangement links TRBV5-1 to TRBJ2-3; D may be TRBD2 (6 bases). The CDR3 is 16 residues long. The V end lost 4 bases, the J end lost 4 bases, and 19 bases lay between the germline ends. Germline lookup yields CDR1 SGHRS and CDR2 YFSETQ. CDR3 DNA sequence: TGCGCCAGCAGCCCCGAAAGCCGGGAGTCACCAGATACGCAGTATTTT. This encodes CASSPESRESPDTQYF.

Written as DNA, the CDR3 is TGTGCCAGCAGCTTAATCTCTGGAAACACCATATATTTT. This translates into CASSLISGNTIYF. This chain connects TRBV7-3 to TRBJ1-3; the D is unclear. Germline lookup yields CDR1 SGHTA and CDR2 FQGTGA. Trimming took off 1 base at V and 0 bases at J, with 1 base between the two ends. This CDR3 is built from 13 residues.

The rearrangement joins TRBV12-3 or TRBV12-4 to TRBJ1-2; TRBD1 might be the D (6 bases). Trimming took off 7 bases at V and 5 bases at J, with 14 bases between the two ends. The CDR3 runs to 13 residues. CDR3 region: CASTPQGGYGYTF. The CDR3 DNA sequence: TGTGCCAGCACCCCGCAAGGGGGGTATGGCTACACCTTC.

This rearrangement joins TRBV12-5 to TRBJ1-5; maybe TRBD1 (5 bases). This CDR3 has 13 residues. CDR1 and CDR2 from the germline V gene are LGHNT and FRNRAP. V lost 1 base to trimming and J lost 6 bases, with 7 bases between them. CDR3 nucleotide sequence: TGTGCTAGTGGTTTGGGGGGCGGTCAGCCCCAGCATTTT. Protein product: CASGLGGGQPQHF.

This CDR3 is CASSGYVGAFF. The CDR3 nucleotides are TGTGCCAGCAGTGGATACGTGGGGGCTTTCTTT. The chain uses TRBV2 and TRBJ1-1; D gene ambiguous. This CDR3 spans 11 amino acids. Per the germline V gene, CDR1 is SNHLY and CDR2 is FYNNEI. V lost 4 bases to trimming and J lost 11 bases, with 11 bases between them.

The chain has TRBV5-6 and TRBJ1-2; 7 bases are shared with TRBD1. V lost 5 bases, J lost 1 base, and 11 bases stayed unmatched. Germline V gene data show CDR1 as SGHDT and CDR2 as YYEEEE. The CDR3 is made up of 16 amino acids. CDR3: CASRGKEQGLNYGYTF. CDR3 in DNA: TGTGCCAGCAGGGGGAAGGAACAGGGGCTTAACTATGGCTACACCTTC.

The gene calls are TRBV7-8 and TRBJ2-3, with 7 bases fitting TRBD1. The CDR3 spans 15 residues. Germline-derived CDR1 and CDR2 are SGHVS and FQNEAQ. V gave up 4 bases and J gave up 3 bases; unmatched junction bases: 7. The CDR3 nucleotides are TGTGCCAGCAGCTCCGACAGGGTCCGGACAGATACGCAGTATTTT. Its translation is CASSSDRVRTDTQYF.

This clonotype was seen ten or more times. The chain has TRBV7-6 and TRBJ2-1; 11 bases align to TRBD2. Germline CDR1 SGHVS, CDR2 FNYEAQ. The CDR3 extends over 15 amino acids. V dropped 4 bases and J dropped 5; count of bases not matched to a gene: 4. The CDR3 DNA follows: TGTGCCAGCAGCTCCGGGACTAGCGGTAACAATGAGCAGTTCTTC. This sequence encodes CASSSGTSGNNEQFF.

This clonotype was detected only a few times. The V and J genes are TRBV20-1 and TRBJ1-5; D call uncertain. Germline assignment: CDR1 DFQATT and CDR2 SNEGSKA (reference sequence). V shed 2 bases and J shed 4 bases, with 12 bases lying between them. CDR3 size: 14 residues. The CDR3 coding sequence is TGCAGTGCTAGAATTACGGGCAAAAATCAGCCCCAGCATTTT. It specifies CSARITGKNQPQHF.

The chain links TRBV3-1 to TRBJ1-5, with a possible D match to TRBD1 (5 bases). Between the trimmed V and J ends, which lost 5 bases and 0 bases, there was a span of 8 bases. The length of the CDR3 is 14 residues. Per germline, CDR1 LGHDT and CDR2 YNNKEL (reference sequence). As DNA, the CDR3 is TGTGCCAGCAGCGACAGCTATAGCAATCAGCCCCAGCATTTT. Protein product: CASSDSYSNQPQHF.

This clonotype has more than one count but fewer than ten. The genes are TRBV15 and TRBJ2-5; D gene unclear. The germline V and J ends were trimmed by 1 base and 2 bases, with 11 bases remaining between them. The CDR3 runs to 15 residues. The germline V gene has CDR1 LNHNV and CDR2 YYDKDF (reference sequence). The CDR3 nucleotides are TGTGCCACCAGCAGAGTCGCTTGGGGACAAGAGACCCAGTACTTC. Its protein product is CATSRVAWGQETQYF.

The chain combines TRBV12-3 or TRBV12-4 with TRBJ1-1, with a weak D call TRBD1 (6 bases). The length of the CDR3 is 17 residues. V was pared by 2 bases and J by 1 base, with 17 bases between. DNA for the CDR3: TGTGCCAGCAGTTTAAGTCCGGGGGCAGGAGGGAACACTGAAGCTTTCTTT. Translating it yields CASSLSPGAGGNTEAFF.

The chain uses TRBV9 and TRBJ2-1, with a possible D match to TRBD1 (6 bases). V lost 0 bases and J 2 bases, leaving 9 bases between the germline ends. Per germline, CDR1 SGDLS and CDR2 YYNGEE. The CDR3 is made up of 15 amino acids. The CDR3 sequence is CASSVAGQPYNEQFF. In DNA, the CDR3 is TGTGCCAGCAGCGTAGCAGGACAGCCCTACAATGAGCAGTTCTTC.

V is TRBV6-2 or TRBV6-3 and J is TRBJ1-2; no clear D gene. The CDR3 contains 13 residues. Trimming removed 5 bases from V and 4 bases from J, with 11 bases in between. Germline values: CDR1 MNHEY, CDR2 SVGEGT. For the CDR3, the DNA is TGTGCCAGCAGTAACGGGCGCTCCTATGGCTACACCTTC. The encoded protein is CASSNGRSYGYTF.

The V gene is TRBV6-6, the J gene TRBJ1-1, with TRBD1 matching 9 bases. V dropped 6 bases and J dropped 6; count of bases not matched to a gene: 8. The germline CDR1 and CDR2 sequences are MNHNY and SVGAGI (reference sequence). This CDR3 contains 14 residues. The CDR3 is CASSKQGARAEAFF. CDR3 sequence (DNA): TGTGCCAGCAGCAAACAGGGGGCGCGGGCTGAAGCTTTCTTT.